Below, one TCR beta chain is given with its context. The data originate from a study of blood T cell repertoires in COVID-19. Participant age was 18 to 89 years, and participants resided in around 24 US areas. In assigning cohorts, the study relied on participant-reported clinical history. Germline loops: CDR1 SGHTA, CDR2 FQGTGA. This CDR3 is 14 amino acids long. Germline trimming cut 5 bases from V and 4 bases from J; bases unmatched to any gene: 3. Profiled with immunoSEQ multiplex PCR; TCRdb holds only in-frame clones, not every one. The data contain 380,000 or so clones, roughly 90% of them seen just once; the ten biggest clones take up more than 0.9%.

Input material: PBMCs or T cells enriched from blood (not recorded which). This TCR came from a woman in her twenties or thirties with acute COVID-19. V is TRBV7-3 and J is TRBJ2-3, with TRBD2 matching 10 bases. The CDR3 loop is CASSASGGADTQYF. The CDR3, as DNA: TGTGCCAGCAGCGCAAGCGGGGGGGCAGATACGCAGTATTTT.